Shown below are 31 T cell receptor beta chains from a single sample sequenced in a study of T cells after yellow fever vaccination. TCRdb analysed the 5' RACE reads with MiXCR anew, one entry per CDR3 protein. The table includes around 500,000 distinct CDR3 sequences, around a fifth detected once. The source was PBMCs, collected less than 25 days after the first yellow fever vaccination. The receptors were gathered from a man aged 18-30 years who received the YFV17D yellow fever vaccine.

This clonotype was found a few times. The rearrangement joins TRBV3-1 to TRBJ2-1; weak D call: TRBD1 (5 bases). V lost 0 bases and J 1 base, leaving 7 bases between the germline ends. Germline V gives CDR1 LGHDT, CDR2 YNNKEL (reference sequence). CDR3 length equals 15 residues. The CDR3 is CASSQEQASYNEQFF. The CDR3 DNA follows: TGTGCCAGCAGCCAAGAACAGGCATCCTACAATGAGCAGTTCTTC.

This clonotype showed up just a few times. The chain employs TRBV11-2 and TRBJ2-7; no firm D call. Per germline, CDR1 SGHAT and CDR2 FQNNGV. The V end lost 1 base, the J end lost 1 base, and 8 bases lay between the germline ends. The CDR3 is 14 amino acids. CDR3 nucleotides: TGTGCCAGCAGCTTAGGCCAGCTTTCCTACGAGCAGTACGTC. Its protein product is CASSLGQLSYEQYV.

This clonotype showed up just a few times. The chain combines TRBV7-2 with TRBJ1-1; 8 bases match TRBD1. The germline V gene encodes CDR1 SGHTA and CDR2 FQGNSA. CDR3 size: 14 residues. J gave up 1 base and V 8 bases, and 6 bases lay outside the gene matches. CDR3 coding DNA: TGTGCCAGCCAACCGCAGGGGGCGAACACTGAAGCTTTCTTT. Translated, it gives CASQPQGANTEAFF. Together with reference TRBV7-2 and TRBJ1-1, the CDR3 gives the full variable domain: GAGVSQSPSNKVTEKGKDVELRCDPISGHTALYWYRQSLGQGLEFLIYFQGNSAPDKSGLPSDRFSAERTGGSVSTLTIQRTQQEDSAVYLCASQPQGANTEAFFGQGTRLTVV.

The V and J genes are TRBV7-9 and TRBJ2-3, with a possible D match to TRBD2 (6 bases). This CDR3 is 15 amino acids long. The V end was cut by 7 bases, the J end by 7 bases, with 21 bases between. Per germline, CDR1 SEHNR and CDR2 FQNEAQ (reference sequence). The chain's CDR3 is CASTRTGLSLYTQYF. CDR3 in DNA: TGTGCCAGCACCCGAACGGGACTGTCCCTGTATACGCAGTATTTT. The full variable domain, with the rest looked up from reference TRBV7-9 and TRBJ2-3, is DTGVSQNPRHKITKRGQNVTFRCDPISEHNRLYWYRQTLGQGPEFLTYFQNEAQLEKSRLLSDRFSAERPKGSFSTLEIQRTEQGDSAMYLCASTRTGLSLYTQYFGPGTRLTVL.

The CDR3 region is CASRGQGFYNEQFF. In DNA form, the CDR3 reads TGTGCCAGCAGAGGACAGGGGTTCTACAATGAGCAGTTCTTC. V usage is TRBV6-2 or TRBV6-3 and J usage is TRBJ2-1, with TRBD1 matching 9 bases. V shed 6 bases and J 3 bases; nucleotides not matched to a gene: 3. CDR3 size: 14 residues. The germline V gene has CDR1 MNHEY and CDR2 SVGEGT.

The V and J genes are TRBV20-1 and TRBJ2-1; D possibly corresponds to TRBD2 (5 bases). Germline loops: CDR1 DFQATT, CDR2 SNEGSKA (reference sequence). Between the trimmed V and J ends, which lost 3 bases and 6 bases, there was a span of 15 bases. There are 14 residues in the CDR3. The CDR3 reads CSASPARSGNEQFF. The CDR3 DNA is TGCAGTGCTAGTCCAGCCCGAAGCGGCAATGAGCAGTTCTTC.

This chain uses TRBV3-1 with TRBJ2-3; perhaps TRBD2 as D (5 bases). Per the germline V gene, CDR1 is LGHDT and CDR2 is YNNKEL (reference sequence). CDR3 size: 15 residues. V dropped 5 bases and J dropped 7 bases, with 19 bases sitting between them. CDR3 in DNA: TGTGCCAGCAGCGAGACATTTGCAGGAGGAAATACGCAGTATTTT. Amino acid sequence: CASSETFAGGNTQYF.

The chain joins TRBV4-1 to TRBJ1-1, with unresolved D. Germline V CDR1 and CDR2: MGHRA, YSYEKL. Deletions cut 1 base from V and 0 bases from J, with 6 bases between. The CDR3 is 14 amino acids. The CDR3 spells CASSQAEMNTEAFF. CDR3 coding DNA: TGCGCCAGCAGCCAAGCAGAGATGAACACTGAAGCTTTCTTT.

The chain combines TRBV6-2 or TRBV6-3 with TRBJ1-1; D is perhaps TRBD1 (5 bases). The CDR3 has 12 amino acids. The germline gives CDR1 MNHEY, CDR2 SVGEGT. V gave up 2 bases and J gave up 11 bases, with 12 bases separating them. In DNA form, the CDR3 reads TGTGCCAGCAGTTACGGGACTTTGGCCGCTTTCTTT. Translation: CASSYGTLAAFF.

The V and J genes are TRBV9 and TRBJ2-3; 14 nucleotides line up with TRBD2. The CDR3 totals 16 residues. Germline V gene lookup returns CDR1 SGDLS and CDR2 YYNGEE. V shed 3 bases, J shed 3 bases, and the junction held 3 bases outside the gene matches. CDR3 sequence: CASSARTSGGTDTQYF. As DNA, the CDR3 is TGTGCCAGCAGCGCTCGGACTAGCGGGGGGACAGATACGCAGTATTTT.

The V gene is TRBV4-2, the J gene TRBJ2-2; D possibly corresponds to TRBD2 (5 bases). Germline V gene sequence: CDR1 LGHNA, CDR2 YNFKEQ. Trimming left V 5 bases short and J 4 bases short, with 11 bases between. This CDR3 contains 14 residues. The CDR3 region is CASSSPGSTGELFF. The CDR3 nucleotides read TGTGCCAGCAGCTCTCCGGGGTCCACCGGGGAGCTGTTTTTT.

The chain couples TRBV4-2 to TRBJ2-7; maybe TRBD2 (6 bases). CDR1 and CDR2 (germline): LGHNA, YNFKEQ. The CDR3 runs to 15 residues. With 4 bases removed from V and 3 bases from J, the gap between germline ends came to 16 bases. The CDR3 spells CASSLDAGLIYEQYV. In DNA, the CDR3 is TGTGCCAGCAGCCTGGACGCGGGGTTGATCTACGAGCAGTACGTC.

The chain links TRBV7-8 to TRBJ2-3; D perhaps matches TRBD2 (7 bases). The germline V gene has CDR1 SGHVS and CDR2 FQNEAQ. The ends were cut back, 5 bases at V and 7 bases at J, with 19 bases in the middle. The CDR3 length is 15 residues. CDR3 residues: CASSPDWGGMYTQYF. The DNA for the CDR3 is TGTGCCAGCAGCCCCGATTGGGGGGGCATGTATACGCAGTATTTT.

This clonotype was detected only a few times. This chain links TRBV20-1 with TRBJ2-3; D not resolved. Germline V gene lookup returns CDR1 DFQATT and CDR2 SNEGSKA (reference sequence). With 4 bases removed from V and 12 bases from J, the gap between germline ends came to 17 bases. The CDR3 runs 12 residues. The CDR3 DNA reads TGCAGTGCTACACACCCGGCATGGGATCAGTATTTT. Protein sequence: CSATHPAWDQYF.

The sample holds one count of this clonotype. Written as DNA, the CDR3 is TGCAGTGCTCCGTCGGGACTTCTCTCTGGGGCCAACGTCCTGACTTTC. Residues: CSAPSGLLSGANVLTF. The J gene is TRBJ2-6, the V gene TRBV20-1; TRBD2 is a possible D gene (6 bases). Deletions cut 5 bases from V and 0 bases from J, with 14 bases between. This CDR3 is 16 amino acids long. Per the germline V gene, CDR1 is DFQATT and CDR2 is SNEGSKA (reference sequence).

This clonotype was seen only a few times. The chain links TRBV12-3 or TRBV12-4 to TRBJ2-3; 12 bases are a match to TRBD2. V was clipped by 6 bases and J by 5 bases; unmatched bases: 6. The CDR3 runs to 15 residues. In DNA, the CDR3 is TGTGCCAGCAGCCTAGCGGGGGGGCTGGGAGATACGCAGTATTTT. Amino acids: CASSLAGGLGDTQYF.

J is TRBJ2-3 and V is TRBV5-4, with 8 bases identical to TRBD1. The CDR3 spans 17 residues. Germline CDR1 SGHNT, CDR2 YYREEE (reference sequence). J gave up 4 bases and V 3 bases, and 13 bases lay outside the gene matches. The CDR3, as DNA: TGTGCCAGCAGCTCGACCCTGGGGACAGGACTATCAGATACGCAGTATTTT. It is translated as CASSSTLGTGLSDTQYF.

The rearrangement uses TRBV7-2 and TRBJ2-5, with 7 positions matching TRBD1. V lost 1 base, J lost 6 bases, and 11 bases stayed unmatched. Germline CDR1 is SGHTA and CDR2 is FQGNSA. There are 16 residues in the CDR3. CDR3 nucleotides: TGTGCCAGCAGCTTAGTTCAAGACAGGGCCGTTAAGACCCAGTACTTC. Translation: CASSLVQDRAVKTQYF. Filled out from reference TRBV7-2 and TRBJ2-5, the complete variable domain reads GAGVSQSPSNKVTEKGKDVELRCDPISGHTALYWYRQSLGQGLEFLIYFQGNSAPDKSGLPSDRFSAERTGGSVSTLTIQRTQQEDSAVYLCASSLVQDRAVKTQYFGPGTRLLVL.

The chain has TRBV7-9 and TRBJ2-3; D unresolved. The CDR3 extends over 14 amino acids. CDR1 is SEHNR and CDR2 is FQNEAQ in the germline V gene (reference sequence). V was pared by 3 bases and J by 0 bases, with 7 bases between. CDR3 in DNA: TGTGCCAGCAGCTTCTCAAGTAGCACAGATACGCAGTATTTT. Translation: CASSFSSSTDTQYF.

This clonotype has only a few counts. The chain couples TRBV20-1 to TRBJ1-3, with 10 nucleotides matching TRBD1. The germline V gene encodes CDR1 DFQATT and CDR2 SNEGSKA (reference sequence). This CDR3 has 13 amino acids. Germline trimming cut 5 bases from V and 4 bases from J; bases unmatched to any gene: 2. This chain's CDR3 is CSAPDRGGNTIYF. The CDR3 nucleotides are TGCAGTGCTCCGGACAGGGGGGGAAACACCATATATTTT.

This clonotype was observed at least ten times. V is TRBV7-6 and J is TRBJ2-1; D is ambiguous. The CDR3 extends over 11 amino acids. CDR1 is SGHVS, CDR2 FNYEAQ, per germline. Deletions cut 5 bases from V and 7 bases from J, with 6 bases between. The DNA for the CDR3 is TGTGCCAGCAGCCTGGGAAATGAGCAGTTCTTC. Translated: CASSLGNEQFF.

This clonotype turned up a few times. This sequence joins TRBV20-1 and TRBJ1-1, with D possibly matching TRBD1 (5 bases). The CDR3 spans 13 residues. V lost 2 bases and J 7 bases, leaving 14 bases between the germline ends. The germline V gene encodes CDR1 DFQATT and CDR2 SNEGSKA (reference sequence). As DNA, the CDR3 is TGCAGTGCTAGAACCGGGACTCAAAATGAAGCTTTCTTT. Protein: CSARTGTQNEAFF.

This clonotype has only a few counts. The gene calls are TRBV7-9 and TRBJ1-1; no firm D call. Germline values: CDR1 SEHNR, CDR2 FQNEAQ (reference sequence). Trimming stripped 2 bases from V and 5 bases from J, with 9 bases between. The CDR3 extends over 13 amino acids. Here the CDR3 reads CASSLNEGTEAFF. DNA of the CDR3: TGTGCCAGCAGCTTAAATGAGGGAACTGAAGCTTTCTTT.

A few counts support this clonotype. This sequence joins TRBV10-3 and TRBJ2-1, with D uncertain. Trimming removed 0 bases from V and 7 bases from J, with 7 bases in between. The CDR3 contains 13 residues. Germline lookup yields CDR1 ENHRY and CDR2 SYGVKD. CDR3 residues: CAISESPRNEQFF. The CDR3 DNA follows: TGTGCCATCAGTGAGTCCCCTAGGAATGAGCAGTTCTTC.

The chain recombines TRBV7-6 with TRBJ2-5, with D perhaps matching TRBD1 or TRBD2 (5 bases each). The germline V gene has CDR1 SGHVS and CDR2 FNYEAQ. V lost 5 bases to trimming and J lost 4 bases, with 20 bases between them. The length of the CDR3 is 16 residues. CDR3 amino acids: CASSTLGRAVGETQYF. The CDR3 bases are TGTGCCAGCAGCACATTGGGACGGGCAGTTGGAGAGACCCAGTACTTC. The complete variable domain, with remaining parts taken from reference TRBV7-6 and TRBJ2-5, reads GAGVSQSPRYKVTKRGQDVALRCDPISGHVSLYWYRQALGQGPEFLTYFNYEAQQDKSGLPNDRFSAERPEGSISTLTIQRTEQRDSAMYRCASSTLGRAVGETQYFGPGTRLLVL.

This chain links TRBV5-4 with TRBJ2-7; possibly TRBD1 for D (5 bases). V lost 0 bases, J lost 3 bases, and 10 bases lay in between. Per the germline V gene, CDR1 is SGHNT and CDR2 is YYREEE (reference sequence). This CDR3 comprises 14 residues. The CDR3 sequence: CASSLDRMVYEQYF. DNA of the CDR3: TGTGCCAGCAGCTTGGACAGGATGGTCTACGAGCAGTACTTC.

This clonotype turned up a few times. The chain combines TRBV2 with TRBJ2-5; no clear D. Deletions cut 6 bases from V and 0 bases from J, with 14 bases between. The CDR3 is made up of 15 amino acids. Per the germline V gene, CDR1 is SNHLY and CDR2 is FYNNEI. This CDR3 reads CASSGILTDQETQYF. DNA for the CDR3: TGTGCCAGCAGCGGTATTTTGACGGACCAAGAGACCCAGTACTTC.

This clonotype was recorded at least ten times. The CDR3: CASRETVWGQPQHF. The CDR3, as DNA: TGTGCCAGCAGGGAGACAGTATGGGGTCAGCCCCAGCATTTT. The chain links TRBV4-2 to TRBJ1-5, with a weak D call TRBD1 (5 bases). The CDR3 loop spans 14 amino acids. Trimming cost V 6 bases and J 6 bases, with 15 bases left between them. Germline-derived CDR1 and CDR2 are LGHNA and YNFKEQ.

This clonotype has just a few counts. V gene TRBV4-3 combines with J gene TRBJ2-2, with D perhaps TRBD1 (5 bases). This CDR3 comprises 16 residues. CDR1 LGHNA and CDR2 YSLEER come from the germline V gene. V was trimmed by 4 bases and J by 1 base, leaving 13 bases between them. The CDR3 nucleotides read TGCGCCAGCAGCCCGAGACAGATATTGAACACCGGGGAGCTGTTTTTT. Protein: CASSPRQILNTGELFF.

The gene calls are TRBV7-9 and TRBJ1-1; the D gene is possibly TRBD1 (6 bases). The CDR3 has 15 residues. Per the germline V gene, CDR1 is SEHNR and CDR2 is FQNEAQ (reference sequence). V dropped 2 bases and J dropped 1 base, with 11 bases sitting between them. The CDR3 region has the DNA TGTGCCAGCAGCTTACAGGGACACCCGAACACTGAAGCTTTCTTT. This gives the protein CASSLQGHPNTEAFF.

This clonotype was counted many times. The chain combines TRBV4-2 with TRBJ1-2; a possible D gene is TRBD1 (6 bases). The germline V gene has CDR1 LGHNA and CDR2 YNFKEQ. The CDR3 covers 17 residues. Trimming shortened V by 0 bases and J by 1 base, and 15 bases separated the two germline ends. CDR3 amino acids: CASSQDLSGALNYGYTF. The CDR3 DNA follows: TGTGCCAGCAGCCAAGATCTTTCGGGGGCGCTTAACTATGGCTACACCTTC.